Following are 14 T cell receptor beta chains from one sample sequenced in a study of identical twins. A single record per CDR3 protein comes from TCRdb applying MiXCR to the 5' RACE reads. The data show about 700,000 distinct CDR3 sequences, 8.5% to 9.5% seen once. These records were also assigned to another study, of yellow fever vaccine responses in identical twins.

The sample comprised PBMCs. The receptors derive from a woman between 18 and 30 years old in good health.

This clonotype showed up just a few times. The genes are TRBV5-5 and TRBJ2-1; TRBD1 aligns across 7 bases. V lost 4 bases to trimming and J lost 14 bases; unmatched junction nucleotides: 9. The CDR3 runs to 12 residues. Per the germline V gene, CDR1 is SGHKS and CDR2 is YYEKEE (reference sequence). The CDR3 is CASSQGTAGEFF. In DNA, the CDR3 is TGTGCCAGCAGCCAAGGGACAGCCGGGGAGTTCTTC.

This clonotype was seen only a few times. V is TRBV6-5 and J is TRBJ2-1; either TRBD1 or TRBD2 may fit D (5 bases each). Germline V gene data show CDR1 as MNHEY and CDR2 as SVGAGI. The V gene lost 2 bases and the J gene lost 10 bases, with 24 bases spanning the gap. The CDR3 spans 17 residues. The CDR3 region has the DNA TGTGCCAGCAGTTACCCCCCGGGACCCGCGCTTTGGGGAGAGCAGTTCTTC. Protein product: CASSYPPGPALWGEQFF.

The rearrangement links TRBV29-1 to TRBJ2-7; D is unresolved. The germline CDR1 and CDR2 sequences are SQVTM and ANQGSEA. The CDR3 is made up of 9 amino acids. The CDR3 coding sequence is TGCAGAGATTTCCACGAGCAGTACTTC. It specifies CRDFHEQYF.

The chain carries TRBV14 and TRBJ2-1; D is undetermined. The CDR3 loop spans 13 amino acids. Trimming took 2 bases from V and 4 from J, leaving 6 bases between them. Germline V CDR1 and CDR2: SGHDN, FVKESK. CDR3 in amino acids: CASSQFLYNEQFF. CDR3 DNA: TGTGCCAGCAGCCAATTCCTGTACAATGAGCAGTTCTTC.

In its sample, this clonotype was seen many times. The V call is TRBV11-1, the J call TRBJ2-4, with D maybe TRBD1 (7 bases). Germline assignment: CDR1 SGHAT and CDR2 FQDESV (reference sequence). The V end was cut by 4 bases, the J end by 0 bases, with 19 bases between. The CDR3 spans 18 residues. CDR3 in amino acids: CASSYDWAGQIAKNIQYF. The DNA of the CDR3 is TGTGCCAGCAGCTATGACTGGGCGGGACAGATAGCCAAAAACATTCAGTACTTC.

This clonotype was found many times. The V and J genes are TRBV12-3 or TRBV12-4 and TRBJ1-1; D is ambiguous. The CDR3 is 14 residues long. The V gene lost 5 bases and the J gene lost 2 bases, with 12 bases spanning the gap. The CDR3 region has the DNA TGTGCCAGCAGTCCCTCTGCGGGTAACACTGAAGCTTTCTTT. It specifies CASSPSAGNTEAFF.

This clonotype was detected ten times or more. V usage is TRBV4-1 and J usage is TRBJ2-5, with TRBD2 identical over 10 bases. V gave up 4 bases and J gave up 3 bases; unmatched junction bases: 11. The CDR3 has 17 residues. Germline CDR1 reads MGHRA; CDR2 reads YSYEKL. The CDR3 DNA is TGCGCCAGCAGCCTGTGGGGGGGCCTAGCGGGGGAAGAGACCCAGTACTTC. Residues: CASSLWGGLAGEETQYF.

The chain recombines TRBV10-3 with TRBJ2-2, with D uncertain. Germline lookup yields CDR1 ENHRY and CDR2 SYGVKD. The CDR3 has 13 residues. Deletions cut 3 bases from V and 5 bases from J, with 7 bases between. The CDR3 DNA reads as TGTGCCATCAGTGACGATGTTACCGGGGAGCTGTTTTTT. Translating it yields CAISDDVTGELFF.

With regard to this clonotype: A much bigger clone sits one base away, suggesting this may be a read error. The chain uses TRBV12-3 or TRBV12-4 and TRBJ2-3; tentative D call: TRBD2 (5 bases). The CDR3 loop spans 14 amino acids. V was pared by 2 bases and J by 4 bases, with 10 bases between. CDR3 sequence (DNA): TGTGCCAGCAGTTTAAGCTGGAGGTCAGATACGCAGTATTTT. Translation gives CASSLSWRSDTQYF.

The chain carries TRBV6-5 and TRBJ2-7, with D perhaps TRBD1 (6 bases). The CDR3 is made up of 18 amino acids. Trimming pared 5 bases from V and 1 base from J, leaving 24 bases between. Germline CDR1 and CDR2: MNHEY and SVGAGI. The CDR3 bases are TGTGCCAGCAGTACTTTCAGAGGACAGCTGAAAAGTTCCTACGAGCAGTACTTC. It translates to CASSTFRGQLKSSYEQYF.

In this sample, this clonotype turned up a few times. The rearrangement uses TRBV14 and TRBJ2-1; D not resolved. In germline, CDR1 is SGHDN, CDR2 FVKESK. Trimming shortened V by 1 base and J by 0 bases, and 10 bases separated the two germline ends. The CDR3 is made up of 16 amino acids. The CDR3 is CASSQVFGNSYNEQFF. The CDR3 coding sequence is TGTGCCAGCAGCCAAGTTTTTGGGAACTCCTACAATGAGCAGTTCTTC.

In this sample, this clonotype turned up many times. The J gene is TRBJ2-2, the V gene TRBV5-5; the match to TRBD2 covers 9 bases. Germline CDR1 SGHKS, CDR2 YYEKEE (reference sequence). Trimming took 4 bases from V and 1 from J; bases not matched to a gene: 2. The CDR3 sequence is 15 residues long. DNA for the CDR3: TGTGCCAGCAGCAAGCGGGGGGTGAACACCGGGGAGCTGTTTTTT. Its protein product is CASSKRGVNTGELFF.

The rearrangement links TRBV7-9 to TRBJ2-3, with TRBD2 matching over 7 bases. Per germline, CDR1 SEHNR and CDR2 FQNEAQ (reference sequence). Trimming at V came to 5 bases and at J to 1 base, leaving 6 bases not matched to a gene. The CDR3 totals 15 residues. The CDR3 region is CASSRREEGTDTQYF. The CDR3, as DNA: TGTGCCAGCAGCAGACGGGAGGAGGGCACAGATACGCAGTATTTT.

This clonotype came up a few times. The V gene is TRBV7-6, the J gene TRBJ2-7; 10 positions match TRBD2. CDR3 length equals 17 residues. Germline V lookup: CDR1 SGHVS, CDR2 FNYEAQ. Trimming at V came to 5 bases and at J to 0 bases, leaving 10 bases not matched to a gene. CDR3 loop: CASSVDKGLANSYEQYF. In DNA form, the CDR3 reads TGTGCCAGCAGCGTAGATAAGGGACTAGCGAACTCCTACGAGCAGTACTTC.